Each of the 17 T cell receptor beta chains below was sequenced from the same sample in a study of cytomegalovirus exposure and HLA in healthy donors. Vbeta (60) and Jbeta (13) primers were used in the PCR. Generated by immunoSEQ multiplex PCR, the TCRdb table keeps only in-frame clones and is missing some. The listing records tens of thousands of clones. The sample consisted of PBMCs. These TCRs come from a man in his late teens or twenties in good health and CMV-seropositive.

The chain uses TRBV28 and TRBJ1-1; D may be TRBD1 (5 bases). Germline V gene lookup returns CDR1 MDHEN and CDR2 SYDVKM. Trimming cost V 5 bases and J 1 base, with 14 bases left between them. CDR3 length: 15 residues. CDR3 in DNA: TGTGCCAGCAGTCCACCCGGGACTCCGAACACTGAAGCTTTCTTT. It encodes CASSPPGTPNTEAFF.

V usage is TRBV30 and J usage is TRBJ1-3, with 7 bases identical to TRBD1. The CDR3 runs to 13 residues. V lost 4 bases to trimming and J lost 4 bases; unmatched junction nucleotides: 4. The V gene's germline CDR1 is GTSNPN and CDR2 SVGIG (reference sequence). The CDR3 is CAWNRDRGNTIYF. The CDR3, as DNA: TGTGCCTGGAACCGGGACAGAGGAAACACCATATATTTT.

The chain has TRBV6-5 and TRBJ1-1; no clear D gene. Germline V gene data show CDR1 as MNHEY and CDR2 as SVGAGI. V was shortened by 0 bases and J by 0 bases, with 11 bases between the two germline ends. This CDR3 spans 16 amino acids. CDR3 sequence reads: CASSYSQWAMNTEAFF. In nucleotides, the CDR3 is TGTGCCAGCAGTTACTCGCAGTGGGCCATGAACACTGAAGCTTTCTTT.

As concerns this clone: The same CDR3 arises from other DNA sequences in this sample as well. V usage is TRBV7-9 and J usage is TRBJ2-1, with no clear D. Trimming removed 3 bases at V and 5 bases at J, with 5 bases between. Germline assignment: CDR1 SEHNR and CDR2 FQNEAQ (reference sequence). This CDR3 has 12 amino acids. CDR3 loop: CASSFQDNEQFF. DNA of the CDR3: TGTGCCAGCAGCTTCCAGGACAATGAGCAGTTCTTC. The whole variable domain, remainder taken from reference TRBV7-9 and TRBJ2-1, is DTGVSQNPRHKITKRGQNVTFRCDPISEHNRLYWYRQTLGQGPEFLTYFQNEAQLEKSRLLSDRFSAERPKGSFSTLEIQRTEQGDSAMYLCASSFQDNEQFFGPGTRLTVL.

The chain carries TRBV11-2 and TRBJ1-1, with 7 bases aligning to TRBD1. V trimming: 5 bases; J trimming: 2 bases; junction bases outside the gene matches: 5. This CDR3 region has 14 residues. Germline V gives CDR1 SGHAT, CDR2 FQNNGV. The CDR3 sequence is CASSPGTANTEAFF. Here the CDR3 DNA reads TGTGCCAGCAGCCCAGGGACAGCCAACACTGAAGCTTTCTTT.

The V and J genes are TRBV5-6 and TRBJ1-6; D remains unclear. The CDR3 runs to 14 residues. From germline, CDR1 is SGHDT and CDR2 YYEEEE. V gave up 4 bases and J gave up 6 bases, with 11 bases separating them. CDR3 in amino acids: CASSRSVSNSPLHF. The CDR3 DNA reads TGTGCCAGCAGCAGGAGTGTGAGTAATTCACCCCTCCACTTT.

The rearrangement joins TRBV6-1 to TRBJ1-5; tentatively, D is TRBD1 (5 bases). Germline CDR1 is MNHNS and CDR2 is SASEGT. This CDR3 has 14 residues. Trimming removed 2 bases from V and 8 bases from J, with 13 bases in between. The CDR3: CASSEWVLGEPQHF. The CDR3 DNA sequence: TGTGCCAGCAGTGAATGGGTGCTAGGGGAGCCCCAGCATTTT.

The V gene is TRBV30, the J gene TRBJ2-3, with D tentatively TRBD2 (6 bases). Trimming stripped 2 bases from V and 3 bases from J, with 18 bases between. CDR3 length equals 16 residues. Germline CDR1 and CDR2: GTSNPN and SVGIG (reference sequence). The CDR3 DNA sequence: TGTGCCTGGAGTCTGGATCCCCGACTAGGGACAGATACGCAGTATTTT. Its translation: CAWSLDPRLGTDTQYF.

This chain uses TRBV5-6 with TRBJ2-7, with 10 bases matching TRBD1. V lost 4 bases to trimming and J lost 6 bases; unmatched junction nucleotides: 10. Germline V gene sequence: CDR1 SGHDT, CDR2 YYEEEE. The CDR3 totals 15 residues. CDR3 DNA sequence: TGTGCCAGCAGCATACCGGGACAGGGGATAGGCGAGCAGTACTTC. This sequence encodes CASSIPGQGIGEQYF.

V and J are TRBV4-1 and TRBJ1-1; D remains ambiguous. Germline CDR1 reads MGHRA; CDR2 reads YSYEKL. The CDR3 covers 16 residues. V was clipped by 3 bases and J by 0 bases, with 14 bases between them. The DNA of the CDR3 is TGCGCCAGCAGCCATCAAGAGGGAAGGATGAACACTGAAGCTTTCTTT. Protein: CASSHQEGRMNTEAFF.

The J gene is TRBJ2-7, the V gene TRBV2, with TRBD1 matching 7 bases. The V gene's germline CDR1 is SNHLY and CDR2 FYNNEI. The CDR3 consists of 14 residues. V trimming: 6 bases; J trimming: 2 bases; junction bases outside the gene matches: 7. The CDR3 loop is CASSGQVGPYEQYF. The CDR3 bases are TGTGCCAGCAGCGGACAGGTGGGGCCCTACGAGCAGTACTTC.

The genes are TRBV13 and TRBJ2-1, with a weak D call TRBD2 (5 bases). In germline, CDR1 is PRHDT, CDR2 FYEKMQ (reference sequence). V was cut by 5 bases and J by 7 bases, with 21 bases left in between. The CDR3 length is 16 residues. CDR3 loop: CASSPQAALPRNEQFF. For the CDR3, the DNA is TGTGCCAGCAGCCCCCAAGCGGCCCTCCCTAGGAATGAGCAGTTCTTC.

The chain employs TRBV27 and TRBJ2-5; D is possibly TRBD2 (6 bases). Germline lookup yields CDR1 MNHEY and CDR2 SMNVEV (reference sequence). CDR3 size: 15 residues. V was trimmed by 0 bases and J by 5 bases, leaving 13 bases between them. CDR3: CASSLSELARETQYF. In DNA, the CDR3 is TGTGCCAGCAGTTTATCCGAGCTAGCGCGGGAGACCCAGTACTTC.

The V gene is TRBV10-3, the J gene TRBJ2-5, with 10 bases fitting TRBD1. Germline V CDR1 and CDR2: ENHRY, SYGVKD. The CDR3 runs to 17 residues. After removal of 1 base from V and 2 bases from J, the junction contained 7 bases not matched to a gene. The CDR3 is CAISEFSRDRGQETQYF. As DNA, the CDR3 is TGTGCCATCAGTGAGTTTTCCCGGGACAGGGGTCAAGAGACCCAGTACTTC.

The CDR3 bases are TGTGCCAGCCCCTTAGATACGCAGTATTTT. Protein: CASPLDTQYF. The chain carries TRBV6-5 and TRBJ2-3, with unresolved D. Germline V CDR1 and CDR2: MNHEY, SVGAGI. Trimming stripped 8 bases from V and 5 bases from J, with 5 bases between. The CDR3 has 10 residues.

For the CDR3, the DNA is TGTGCCAGCAGTGACTCACTAGCGGGAGGACACAATGAGCAGTTCTTC. Its translation is CASSDSLAGGHNEQFF. The chain recombines TRBV2 with TRBJ2-1; 12 bases align to TRBD2. Per the germline V gene, CDR1 is SNHLY and CDR2 is FYNNEI. V lost 3 bases, J lost 5 bases, and 5 bases stayed unmatched. This CDR3 has 16 residues. Filled out from reference TRBV2 and TRBJ2-1, the complete variable domain reads EPEVTQTPSHQVTQMGQEVILRCVPISNHLYFYWYRQILGQKVEFLVSFYNNEISEKSEIFDDQFSVERPDGSNFTLKIRSTKLEDSAMYFCASSDSLAGGHNEQFFGPGTRLTVL.

DNA for the CDR3: TGTGCCAGCAGCGTAACGGGCGGAGGCCCAGAGACCCAGTACTTC. Residues: CASSVTGGGPETQYF. This chain uses TRBV9 with TRBJ2-5; D possibly corresponds to TRBD2 (5 bases). The CDR3 has 15 amino acids. Trimming shortened V by 1 base and J by 4 bases, and 14 bases separated the two germline ends. Looked up from germline, CDR1 is SGDLS and CDR2 is YYNGEE.